The present entry profiles one T cell receptor beta chain with its context. The clone's antigen remains unknown. Qualities for individual bases were not recorded, and no much larger clone is one base off. The sample belongs to a study of blood T cell repertoires in COVID-19 (dated by TCRdb to the early 2020s). Some background on the complete study: Collaborator samples came from the United States, Italy and Spain and covered acute and convalescent phases of COVID-19. Subjects who had been exposed to COVID-19, were actively infected with it, or had recovered from it provided the deeply sampled blood TCRbeta repertoires that made up the dataset. Where available, HLA class I and class II types were taken from metadata supplied by the sample provider and were not determined by assay-based typing. Nearly every sample came with metadata listing a de-identified subject ID, COVID-19 status, age in years and sex. The samples were drawn from the first 160 participants of the ongoing ImmuneRACE study and from some 1,300 subjects provided by 6 global collaborators. The prospective study material was composed of cDNA or gDNA derived from T cells, B-cell-depleted T cells, or PBMCs. The repertoires were released in a freely available public database intended as a resource for research on the immune response to SARS-CoV-2.

TCRbeta CDR3 regions were amplified from genomic DNA using the immunoSEQ Assay, a bias-controlled multiplex PCR. Under the source paper's analysis protocol: Nucleated cell counts per sample were estimated from amplification of reference gene primers within the assay. Sequence reads were collapsed and filtered to measure the absolute abundance of every unique TCRbeta CDR3 rearrangement. For each sample, productive Simpson clonality was calculated as the square root of Simpson's diversity index across productive rearrangements. The table was pulled from immuneACCESS by TCRdb, which kept in-frame rearrangements only. Such tables lose some clones; where checked, under half of the loss comes from unresolved V genes, and the rest has no known cause. The V and J calls and clone size were taken over from that table, and D and trimming were inferred from the DNA. The sample table records over 75,000 clones; around 80% of these occur just once. The ten largest account for roughly 8.4% of the sample.

Summary of the overall study and its limitations: Clinical and demographic metadata were provided uncurated, with the amount varying by source and participant.

CDR1 SQVTM and CDR2 ANQGSEA were looked up in the germline V gene. V sheds 8 bases and J sheds 3 bases, leaving 10 bases between their ends. Reading from cysteine to phenylalanine, the CDR3 counts 11 amino acids. The retained sequence is limited to the CDR3, 33 bases, with the frame set at the first base. A second Seattle source provided samples from volunteer blood donors who had recovered from COVID-19. Whole blood was collected in K2EDTA tubes by collaborating institutions according to the institutions' own protocols. For TCRbeta analysis, collaborators shipped samples as frozen whole blood, isolated PBMCs, or DNA extracted from either of those sample types.

The material sequenced was peripheral blood. The chain joins TRBV29-1 to TRBJ1-1; the D gene cannot be resolved reliably. The TCR was taken from a man aged 50-59 years who had recovered from COVID-19. The nucleotides are TGCAGCACCGGGAGTGACACTGAAGCTTTCTTT. The translation is CSTGSDTEAFF.